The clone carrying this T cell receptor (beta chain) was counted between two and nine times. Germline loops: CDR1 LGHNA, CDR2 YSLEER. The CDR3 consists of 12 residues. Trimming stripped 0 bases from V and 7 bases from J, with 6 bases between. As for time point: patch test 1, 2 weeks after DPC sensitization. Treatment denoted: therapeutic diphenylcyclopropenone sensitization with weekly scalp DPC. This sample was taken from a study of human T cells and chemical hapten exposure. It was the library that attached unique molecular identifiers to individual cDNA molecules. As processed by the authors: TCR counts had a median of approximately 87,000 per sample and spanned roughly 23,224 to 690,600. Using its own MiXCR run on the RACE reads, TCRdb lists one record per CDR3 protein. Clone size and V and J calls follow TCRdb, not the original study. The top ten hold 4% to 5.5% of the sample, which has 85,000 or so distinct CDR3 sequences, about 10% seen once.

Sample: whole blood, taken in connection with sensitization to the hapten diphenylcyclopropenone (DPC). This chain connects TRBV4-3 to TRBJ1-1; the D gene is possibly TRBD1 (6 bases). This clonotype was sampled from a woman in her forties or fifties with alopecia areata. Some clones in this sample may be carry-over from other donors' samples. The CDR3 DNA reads TGCGCCAGCAGCCAAGACAGGGGTGAAGCTTTCTTT. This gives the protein CASSQDRGEAFF.